The 23 T cell receptor beta chains below all came from one sample that was sequenced in a study of blood T cell repertoires in COVID-19. Libraries were prepared by immunoSEQ multiplex PCR; TCRdb keeps only in-frame clonotypes and omits some of them. The sample records about 400,000 clones, approximately 90% being singletons. The specimen was peripheral blood. The source is a woman in her twenties or thirties with active or convalescent COVID-19.

The chain uses TRBV30 and TRBJ1-1, with a weak D call TRBD1 (5 bases). The germline V gene has CDR1 GTSNPN and CDR2 SVGIG (reference sequence). V lost 0 bases and J lost 5, with 10 bases in between. CDR3 length: 13 residues. DNA of the CDR3: TGTGCCTGGAGTGTGGGGGGAAGGACTGAAGCTTTCTTT. The encoded protein is CAWSVGGRTEAFF. Looking up the rest from reference TRBV30 and TRBJ1-1 gives the full variable domain: SQTIHQWPATLVQPVGSPLSLECTVEGTSNPNLYWYRQAAGRGLQLLFYSVGIGQISSEVPQNLSASRPQDRQFILSSKKLLLSDSGFYLCAWSVGGRTEAFFGQGTRLTVV.

The sample holds a few counts of this clone. The chain has TRBV9 and TRBJ1-2; unclear D gene. Trimming took off 4 bases at V and 5 bases at J, with 18 bases between the two ends. Germline loops: CDR1 SGDLS, CDR2 YYNGEE. This CDR3 is built from 15 residues. In DNA, the CDR3 is TGTGCCAGCAGCCCCGCAGGTCCGTTATATTATGGCTACACCTTC. Its translation is CASSPAGPLYYGYTF.

The chain is built from TRBV10-3 and TRBJ1-2; TRBD1 might be the D (5 bases). This CDR3 has 15 amino acids. Per the germline V gene, CDR1 is ENHRY and CDR2 is SYGVKD. The ends were cut back, 4 bases at V and 4 bases at J, with 16 bases in the middle. The CDR3 DNA is TGTGCCATCAGTGTGACGGGGGATGGGACCTATGGCTACACCTTC. Protein: CAISVTGDGTYGYTF.

The chain is built from TRBV7-9 and TRBJ1-2; TRBD1 agrees at 7 bases. V lost 1 base to trimming and J lost 6 bases; unmatched junction nucleotides: 5. The CDR3 length is 14 residues. CDR1 and CDR2 from the germline V gene are SEHNR and FQNEAQ (reference sequence). The CDR3 loop is CASSLDNRGDGYTF. The CDR3 DNA reads TGTGCCAGCAGCTTAGACAACAGGGGCGATGGCTACACCTTC.

V is TRBV5-6 and J is TRBJ1-1; unclear D gene. The CDR3 has 13 residues. With 2 bases removed from V and 5 bases from J, the gap between germline ends came to 10 bases. The germline V gene encodes CDR1 SGHDT and CDR2 YYEEEE. The chain's CDR3 is CASSFGTITEAFF. CDR3 sequence (DNA): TGTGCCAGCAGCTTCGGAACTATAACTGAAGCTTTCTTT.

This sequence joins TRBV10-1 and TRBJ2-3, with D possibly being TRBD2 (6 bases). V was trimmed by 3 bases and J by 4 bases, leaving 8 bases between them. This CDR3 contains 13 residues. Germline CDR1 WNHNN, CDR2 SYGVQD (reference sequence). CDR3 DNA sequence: TGCGCCAGCAGTGACGGGAGTGCAGATACGCAGTATTTT. It specifies CASSDGSADTQYF.

The chain uses TRBV5-6 and TRBJ1-2, with TRBD1 matching 9 bases. Germline V gene sequence: CDR1 SGHDT, CDR2 YYEEEE. Trimming removed 3 bases from V and 7 bases from J; junction bases left unmatched: 4. The CDR3 runs to 13 residues. CDR3 sequence reads: CASSSDRGGGYTF. CDR3 nucleotides: TGTGCCAGCAGCTCGGACAGGGGCGGTGGCTACACCTTC. Full variable domain (missing parts from reference TRBV5-6 and TRBJ1-2): DAGVTQSPTHLIKTRGQQVTLRCSPKSGHDTVSWYQQALGQGPQFIFQYYEEEERQRGNFPDRFSGHQFPNYSSELNVNALLLGDSALYLCASSSDRGGGYTFGSGTRLTVV.

V and J are TRBV11-3 and TRBJ2-5, with D possibly matching TRBD1 (5 bases). CDR3 length: 14 amino acids. V was shortened by 5 bases and J by 1 base, with 11 bases between the two germline ends. Germline V gene data show CDR1 as SGHNT and CDR2 as YENEEA. CDR3 region: CASSNQGGQETQYF. CDR3 DNA: TGTGCCAGCAGCAACCAGGGCGGCCAAGAGACCCAGTACTTC. Variable domain in full (rest from reference TRBV11-3 and TRBJ2-5): EAGVVQSPRYKIIEKKQPVAFWCNPISGHNTLYWYLQNLGQGPELLIRYENEEAVDDSQLPKDRFSAERLKGVDSTLKIQPAELGDSAVYLCASSNQGGQETQYFGPGTRLLVL.

V is TRBV4-2 and J is TRBJ2-2; D possibly corresponds to TRBD2 (6 bases). The V gene lost 1 base and the J gene lost 3 bases, with 18 bases spanning the gap. The CDR3 contains 18 residues. Germline CDR1 LGHNA, CDR2 YNFKEQ. CDR3 region: CASSQGDGAGRHTGELFF. The DNA for the CDR3 is TGTGCCAGCAGCCAAGGTGATGGGGCGGGGAGACACACCGGGGAGCTGTTTTTT.

This chain links TRBV19 with TRBJ2-7, with TRBD2 matching 10 bases. The CDR3 is 17 amino acids. V gave up 3 bases and J gave up 2 bases; unmatched junction bases: 10. The V gene's germline CDR1 is LNHDA and CDR2 SQIVND (reference sequence). The CDR3 reads CASSIPEEREGPYEQYF. In DNA form, the CDR3 reads TGTGCCAGTAGTATCCCCGAGGAGCGGGAGGGCCCCTACGAGCAGTACTTC.

The V call is TRBV5-1, the J call TRBJ1-2, with TRBD1 matching over 8 bases. CDR3 length: 14 amino acids. The V gene end was trimmed by 2 bases and the J gene end by 6 bases; junction bases not matched to a gene: 6. Per germline, CDR1 SGHRS and CDR2 YFSETQ. CDR3 amino acids: CASSFRTGQDGYTF. Written as DNA, the CDR3 is TGCGCCAGCAGCTTCCGGACAGGGCAGGATGGCTACACCTTC.

In this sample, this clone turned up a few times. The chain combines TRBV6-5 with TRBJ1-4; 8 bases are shared with TRBD1. J gave up 8 bases and V 10 bases, and 9 bases lay outside the gene matches. The CDR3 loop spans 13 amino acids. CDR1 is MNHEY and CDR2 is SVGAGI in the germline V gene. CDR3 in amino acids: CATRGTGVEKLFF. The CDR3 region has the DNA TGTGCCACGCGAGGGACAGGAGTAGAAAAACTGTTTTTT.

About this clone itself: In the same sample, other DNA sequences code for this CDR3. The rearrangement uses TRBV7-2 and TRBJ2-5; D is perhaps TRBD1 (5 bases). CDR1 is SGHTA and CDR2 is FQGNSA in the germline V gene. The CDR3 spans 12 residues. V shed 2 bases and J shed 5 bases, with 6 bases lying between them. The CDR3 DNA reads as TGTGCCAGCAGCTTATCAGGGGAGACCCAGTACTTC. Translation: CASSLSGETQYF. The full variable domain, completed using reference TRBV7-2 and TRBJ2-5, is GAGVSQSPSNKVTEKGKDVELRCDPISGHTALYWYRQSLGQGLEFLIYFQGNSAPDKSGLPSDRFSAERTGGSVSTLTIQRTQQEDSAVYLCASSLSGETQYFGPGTRLLVL.

The V call is TRBV27, the J call TRBJ1-4, with 7 bases matching TRBD1. This CDR3 comprises 14 residues. Germline lookup yields CDR1 MNHEY and CDR2 SMNVEV (reference sequence). The trim removed 5 bases at V and 4 bases at J, leaving 4 bases unmatched. As DNA, the CDR3 is TGTGCCAGCAGTCAGGGACAGCATAATGAAAAACTGTTTTTT. Its translation: CASSQGQHNEKLFF.

The V gene is TRBV5-1, the J gene TRBJ1-1; D is unclear. Germline assignment: CDR1 SGHRS and CDR2 YFSETQ. The CDR3 spans 14 residues. The ends were cut back, 0 bases at V and 4 bases at J, with 10 bases in the middle. CDR3 sequence (DNA): TGCGCCAGCAGCTTGGGGCCCCCAAGCACTGAAGCTTTCTTT. Protein sequence: CASSLGPPSTEAFF. The complete variable domain, with remaining parts taken from reference TRBV5-1 and TRBJ1-1, reads KAGVTQTPRYLIKTRGQQVTLSCSPISGHRSVSWYQQTPGQGLQFLFEYFSETQRNKGNFPGRFSGRQFSNSRSEMNVSTLELGDSALYLCASSLGPPSTEAFFGQGTRLTVV.

This clone appeared a single time. This sequence joins TRBV11-2 and TRBJ2-6, with D tentatively TRBD1 (5 bases). V lost 5 bases to trimming and J lost 0 bases, with 20 bases between them. Germline loops: CDR1 SGHAT, CDR2 FQNNGV. This CDR3 comprises 19 residues. The CDR3 DNA is TGTGCCAGCAGCCCCACTTGGGCAGGGCCCAGCTCTGGGGCCAACGTCCTGACTTTC. This translates into CASSPTWAGPSSGANVLTF.

This clone has a single count. The J gene is TRBJ2-7, the V gene TRBV10-2, with 8 bases lining up with TRBD1. The junction had 3 bases not matched to a gene; V was cut back by 5 bases and J by 3 bases. Germline values: CDR1 WSHSY, CDR2 SAAADI. The CDR3 consists of 13 residues. The CDR3 DNA sequence: TGCGCCAGCAGTACAGGGGGAAACTACGAGCAGTACTTC. Translated, it gives CASSTGGNYEQYF.

The chain couples TRBV2 to TRBJ2-3; weak D call: TRBD1 (5 bases). The CDR3 has 15 amino acids. V lost 6 bases to trimming and J lost 0 bases, with 13 bases between them. Germline loops: CDR1 SNHLY, CDR2 FYNNEI. The CDR3 reads CASSPLGLSTDTQYF. CDR3 DNA: TGTGCCAGCAGCCCCCTGGGGCTGAGCACAGATACGCAGTATTTT.

This chain uses TRBV7-2 with TRBJ1-5; TRBD1 matches 7 bases. After removal of 2 bases from V and 2 bases from J, the junction contained 9 bases not matched to a gene. The CDR3 totals 17 residues. From germline, CDR1 is SGHTA and CDR2 FQGNSA. The CDR3 DNA follows: TGTGCCAGCAGCTTACCCCGACAGGGAAAAGGCAATCAGCCCCAGCATTTT. It specifies CASSLPRQGKGNQPQHF. The full variable domain, rest sourced from reference TRBV7-2 and TRBJ1-5, is GAGVSQSPSNKVTEKGKDVELRCDPISGHTALYWYRQSLGQGLEFLIYFQGNSAPDKSGLPSDRFSAERTGGSVSTLTIQRTQQEDSAVYLCASSLPRQGKGNQPQHFGDGTRLSIL.

This chain joins TRBV6-5 and TRBJ2-1, with 9 nucleotides matching TRBD2. Germline V gives CDR1 MNHEY, CDR2 SVGAGI. Trimming at V came to 7 bases and at J to 8 bases, leaving 12 bases not matched to a gene. The CDR3 totals 15 residues. DNA for the CDR3: TGTGCCAGCAACCTGGGGGCGGGAGGGTCTGATGAGCAGTTCTTC. Its protein product is CASNLGAGGSDEQFF.

The chain has TRBV30 and TRBJ2-1; D might be TRBD1 (5 bases). Germline lookup yields CDR1 GTSNPN and CDR2 SVGIG (reference sequence). The V end was cut by 4 bases, the J end by 2 bases, with 9 bases between. The CDR3 spans 13 residues. CDR3 protein: CAWTQGAYNEQFF. In nucleotides, the CDR3 is TGTGCCTGGACGCAGGGCGCCTACAATGAGCAGTTCTTC.

The table lists this clone with a count of one. The chain uses TRBV6-1 and TRBJ1-3, with 8 nucleotides matching TRBD1. With V trimmed by 2 bases and J by 0 bases, 6 bases remained unmatched. Germline V lookup: CDR1 MNHNS, CDR2 SASEGT. The CDR3 spans 17 residues. This chain's CDR3 is CASSEMSGTGSGNTIYF. The CDR3 coding sequence is TGTGCCAGCAGTGAAATGTCCGGGACAGGCTCTGGAAACACCATATATTTT.

The chain links TRBV5-1 to TRBJ1-4; TRBD1 might be the D (6 bases). This CDR3 comprises 19 residues. V lost 0 bases and J 3 bases, leaving 21 bases between the germline ends. Germline CDR1 and CDR2: SGHRS and YFSETQ. CDR3 nucleotides: TGCGCCAGCAGCTTGGTAGTATCGGACAGACGTGCGGCTAATGAAAAACTGTTTTTT. Translated, it gives CASSLVVSDRRAANEKLFF. Supplemented by reference TRBV5-1 and TRBJ1-4, the full variable domain reads KAGVTQTPRYLIKTRGQQVTLSCSPISGHRSVSWYQQTPGQGLQFLFEYFSETQRNKGNFPGRFSGRQFSNSRSEMNVSTLELGDSALYLCASSLVVSDRRAANEKLFFGSGTQLSVL.